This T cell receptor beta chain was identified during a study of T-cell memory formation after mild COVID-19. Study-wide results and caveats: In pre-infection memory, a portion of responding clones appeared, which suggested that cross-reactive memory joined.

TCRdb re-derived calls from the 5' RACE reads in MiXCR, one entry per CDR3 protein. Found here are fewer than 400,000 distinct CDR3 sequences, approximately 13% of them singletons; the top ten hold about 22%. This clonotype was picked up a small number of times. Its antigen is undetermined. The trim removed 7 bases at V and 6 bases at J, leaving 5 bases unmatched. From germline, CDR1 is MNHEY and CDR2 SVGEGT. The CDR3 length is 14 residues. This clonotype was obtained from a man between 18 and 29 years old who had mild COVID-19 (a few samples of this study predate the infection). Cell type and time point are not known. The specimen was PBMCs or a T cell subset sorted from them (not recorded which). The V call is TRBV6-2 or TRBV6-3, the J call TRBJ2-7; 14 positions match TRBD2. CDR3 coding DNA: TGTGCCAGCACCCGGACTAGCGGGGGGCCCGAGCAGTACTTC. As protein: CASTRTSGGPEQYF.